These 30 T cell receptor beta chains came from one sample sequenced in a study of identical twins. TCRdb processed the 5' RACE reads anew with MiXCR; each CDR3 protein has one entry. The sample consists of about 340,000 distinct CDR3 sequences, about 12% of them appearing once. This sample also appeared in a second study, on yellow fever vaccine responses in identical twins.

The specimen was CD8+ T cells sorted from blood. The receptors stem from a woman between 18 and 29 years old in good health.

In this sample, this clonotype turned up a few times. The chain is built from TRBV20-1 and TRBJ2-7; 9 positions match TRBD1. Germline loops: CDR1 DFQATT, CDR2 SNEGSKA (reference sequence). The CDR3 covers 14 residues. Trimming at V came to 1 base and at J to 3 bases, leaving 4 bases not matched to a gene. CDR3 protein: CSARATGGIYEQYV. In DNA, the CDR3 is TGCAGTGCTAGAGCTACAGGGGGCATCTACGAGCAGTACGTC.

The chain combines TRBV19 with TRBJ2-1, with 7 bases that match TRBD2. CDR3 size: 15 residues. Germline CDR1 and CDR2: LNHDA and SQIVND (reference sequence). The V and J ends lost 3 bases and 4 bases, in that order; junction bases with no gene match: 6. The CDR3 spells CASSMLASGYNEQFF. The DNA of the CDR3 is TGTGCCAGTAGTATGTTGGCTAGCGGATACAATGAGCAGTTCTTC.

A few counts support this clonotype. The chain employs TRBV6-5 and TRBJ1-2, with no clear D. Trimming took off 2 bases at V and 5 bases at J, with 12 bases between the two ends. The CDR3 covers 14 residues. In germline, CDR1 is MNHEY, CDR2 SVGAGI. CDR3 sequence (DNA): TGTGCCAGCAGTTACGCCCCGGGATTTTATGGCTACACCTTC. Translated: CASSYAPGFYGYTF.

V gene TRBV28 combines with J gene TRBJ2-1, with D unclear. CDR3 length: 13 amino acids. The germline V gene has CDR1 MDHEN and CDR2 SYDVKM. V was shortened by 2 bases and J by 5 bases, with 7 bases between the two germline ends. CDR3 loop: CASSLGPDNEQFF. DNA for the CDR3: TGTGCCAGCAGTTTAGGACCGGACAATGAGCAGTTCTTC.

This clonotype was detected a few times. The chain recombines TRBV5-5 with TRBJ2-7; D gene unclear. CDR3 length equals 15 residues. Germline assignment: CDR1 SGHKS and CDR2 YYEKEE (reference sequence). Deletions cut 1 base from V and 2 bases from J, with 13 bases between. CDR3 coding DNA: TGTGCCAGCAGCTTGATCACAGTGCCTACCTACGAGCAGTACTTC. Amino acid sequence: CASSLITVPTYEQYF.

This clonotype occurred a few times. The rearrangement uses TRBV28 and TRBJ2-5; 7 bases match TRBD1. This CDR3 has 14 residues. Germline lookup yields CDR1 MDHEN and CDR2 SYDVKM. V gave up 2 bases and J gave up 4 bases; unmatched junction bases: 4. The CDR3 region is CASSLGTVGETQYF. Here the CDR3 DNA reads TGTGCCAGCAGTTTAGGGACAGTAGGAGAGACCCAGTACTTC. The full variable domain, in which reference TRBV28 and TRBJ2-5 provide the parts outside the CDR3, is DVKVTQSSRYLVKRTGEKVFLECVQDMDHENMFWYRQDPGLGLRLIYFSYDVKMKEKGDIPEGYSVSREKKERFSLILESASTNQTSMYLCASSLGTVGETQYFGPGTRLLVL.

This chain connects TRBV7-2 to TRBJ1-2, with unresolved D. The CDR3 is made up of 14 amino acids. V was shortened by 1 base and J by 6 bases, with 12 bases between the two germline ends. Germline CDR1 and CDR2: SGHTA and FQGNSA. The CDR3 nucleotides are TGTGCCAGCAGCTTAGAGACCGACCCGGATGGCTACACCTTC. Its translation is CASSLETDPDGYTF. The whole variable domain, remainder taken from reference TRBV7-2 and TRBJ1-2, is GAGVSQSPSNKVTEKGKDVELRCDPISGHTALYWYRQSLGQGLEFLIYFQGNSAPDKSGLPSDRFSAERTGGSVSTLTIQRTQQEDSAVYLCASSLETDPDGYTFGSGTRLTVV.

The CDR3 here is CASSSTGTGISPLHF. In DNA, the CDR3 is TGTGCCAGCAGTTCAACCGGGACAGGGATTTCACCCCTCCACTTT. This rearrangement joins TRBV6-5 to TRBJ1-6; 9 nucleotides align to TRBD1. The CDR3 extends over 15 amino acids. The junction had 7 bases not matched to a gene; V was cut back by 4 bases and J by 9 bases. In germline, CDR1 is MNHEY, CDR2 SVGAGI.

This clonotype was picked up many times. This chain connects TRBV20-1 to TRBJ2-1; the D is unclear. Trimming pared 4 bases from V and 2 bases from J, leaving 15 bases between. Germline-derived CDR1 and CDR2 are DFQATT and SNEGSKA (reference sequence). This CDR3 has 15 residues. Here the CDR3 DNA reads TGCAGTGCTAACCCGAGCAGACAACCCTACAATGAGCAGTTCTTC. Its translation is CSANPSRQPYNEQFF.

V and J are TRBV4-1 and TRBJ2-7, with D uncertain. From germline, CDR1 is MGHRA and CDR2 YSYEKL. The CDR3 loop spans 16 amino acids. V was trimmed by 3 bases and J by 7 bases, leaving 22 bases between them. The CDR3 is CASSHFGPPDSSEQYF. The CDR3 DNA is TGCGCCAGCAGCCATTTCGGGCCACCAGATTCGAGTGAGCAGTACTTC.

This clonotype was seen many times. The chain recombines TRBV7-9 with TRBJ1-5, with TRBD1 as a possible D gene (6 bases). V lost 5 bases, J lost 8 bases, and 10 bases lay in between. CDR1 SEHNR and CDR2 FQNEAQ come from the germline V gene (reference sequence). The CDR3 totals 12 residues. CDR3 protein: CASSPGAEPQHF. DNA of the CDR3: TGTGCCAGCAGCCCGGGGGCAGAGCCCCAGCATTTT.

This clonotype has a handful of counts. The chain joins TRBV27 to TRBJ2-7, with 7 bases lining up with TRBD1. This CDR3 is 16 amino acids long. In germline, CDR1 is MNHEY, CDR2 SMNVEV (reference sequence). The trim removed 2 bases at V and 3 bases at J, leaving 10 bases unmatched. In DNA form, the CDR3 reads TGTGCCAGCAGTTTAGTCGCCGGGACAGAGATCTACGAGCAGTACGTC. Encoded protein: CASSLVAGTEIYEQYV.

The chain combines TRBV27 with TRBJ2-2, with TRBD1 as a possible D gene (6 bases). Germline lookup yields CDR1 MNHEY and CDR2 SMNVEV (reference sequence). V gave up 1 base and J gave up 3 bases, with 6 bases separating them. CDR3 length: 14 amino acids. The CDR3 sequence: CASSLWTDTGELFF. The CDR3 DNA follows: TGTGCCAGCAGTTTATGGACAGACACCGGGGAGCTGTTTTTT.

V gene TRBV19 combines with J gene TRBJ2-3; D is unresolved. CDR1 and CDR2 (germline): LNHDA, SQIVND (reference sequence). Trimming took off 8 bases at V and 6 bases at J, with 9 bases between the two ends. This CDR3 comprises 11 residues. The CDR3 nucleotides are TGTGCCAGTGCGTTAGGGGATACGCAGTATTTT. It encodes CASALGDTQYF.

The V gene is TRBV3-1, the J gene TRBJ2-1, with D tentatively TRBD1 (6 bases). Trimming left V 2 bases short and J 8 bases short, with 10 bases between. This CDR3 is 13 amino acids long. Germline V gene data show CDR1 as LGHDT and CDR2 as YNNKEL (reference sequence). CDR3 DNA: TGTGCCAGCAGCCAAAACAGGGTTGATGAGCAGTTCTTC. It encodes CASSQNRVDEQFF.

The chain recombines TRBV5-6 with TRBJ2-1; TRBD2 aligns across 11 bases. CDR3 length: 19 residues. CDR1 and CDR2 (germline): SGHDT, YYEEEE. Trimming took 2 bases from V and 3 from J; bases not matched to a gene: 13. The chain's CDR3 is CASSLGSGGAFIDYNEQFF. As DNA, the CDR3 is TGTGCCAGCAGCTTAGGTAGCGGGGGGGCTTTCATCGACTACAATGAGCAGTTCTTC.

The gene calls are TRBV20-1 and TRBJ1-1, with D unresolved. The CDR3 is 13 amino acids. Germline CDR1 and CDR2: DFQATT and SNEGSKA (reference sequence). V lost 6 bases to trimming and J lost 0 bases, with 11 bases between them. The CDR3 spells CSAGGTLNTEAFF. CDR3 nucleotides: TGCAGTGCGGGAGGAACATTGAACACTGAAGCTTTCTTT.

This clonotype was detected many times. V is TRBV29-1 and J is TRBJ2-7; 10 bases align to TRBD2. V shed 5 bases, J shed 1 base, and the junction held 2 bases outside the gene matches. The CDR3 contains 13 residues. CDR1 is SQVTM, CDR2 ANQGSEA, per germline. CDR3 sequence: CSVSSGGSYEQYF. The CDR3 DNA is TGCAGCGTTTCTAGCGGGGGATCCTACGAGCAGTACTTC.

On this clonotype itself: Sequence at one end of the junction differs from germline and may be a read error. The J gene is TRBJ2-1, the V gene TRBV3-1; 7 bases are a match to TRBD1. The length of the CDR3 is 16 residues. Germline CDR1 is LGHDT and CDR2 is YNNKEL (reference sequence). CDR3 DNA sequence: TGTGCCTGCAGCCTCATAGCTTACAGGGGATACAATGAGCAGTTCTTC. Encoded protein: CACSLIAYRGYNEQFF.

There are a few counts of this clonotype. The rearrangement links TRBV27 to TRBJ2-1; D ambiguous. Germline loops: CDR1 MNHEY, CDR2 SMNVEV (reference sequence). V lost 6 bases, J lost 0 bases, and 9 bases lay in between. The CDR3 extends over 14 amino acids. In nucleotides, the CDR3 is TGTGCCAGCAGGCCAATGGGCTCCTACAATGAGCAGTTCTTC. Its translation is CASRPMGSYNEQFF.

This chain links TRBV29-1 with TRBJ1-1; the D is unclear. The length of the CDR3 is 11 residues. Deletions cut 7 bases from V and 4 bases from J, with 10 bases between. Germline CDR1 SQVTM, CDR2 ANQGSEA. CDR3 coding DNA: TGCAGCGCCGGGGTGGGCACTGAAGCTTTCTTT. Its protein is CSAGVGTEAFF.

The chain joins TRBV4-1 to TRBJ1-1, with 7 positions matching TRBD1. This CDR3 has 14 residues. J gave up 2 bases and V 3 bases, and 3 bases lay outside the gene matches. From germline, CDR1 is MGHRA and CDR2 YSYEKL. In DNA, the CDR3 is TGCGCCAGCAGCCAGGGACAGATCAACACTGAAGCTTTCTTT. It encodes CASSQGQINTEAFF.

This chain uses TRBV5-1 with TRBJ2-7, with 7 nucleotides matching TRBD1. Germline V gene sequence: CDR1 SGHRS, CDR2 YFSETQ. After removal of 2 bases from V and 6 bases from J, the junction contained 2 bases not matched to a gene. The CDR3 totals 12 residues. The CDR3 region has the DNA TGCGCCAGCAGCTTCAGGGGGTCCGAGCAGTACGTC. It specifies CASSFRGSEQYV.

The chain is built from TRBV20-1 and TRBJ1-1; D is perhaps TRBD1 (6 bases). V shed 2 bases and J shed 1 base, with 11 bases lying between them. Germline CDR1 reads DFQATT; CDR2 reads SNEGSKA (reference sequence). The CDR3 sequence is 14 residues long. CDR3 bases: TGCAGTGCTAGACCCGAGGACAGGAACACTGAAGCTTTCTTT. Translated: CSARPEDRNTEAFF.

This sequence joins TRBV3-1 and TRBJ2-1; D unclear. V was pared by 0 bases and J by 7 bases, with 19 bases between. CDR3 length equals 17 residues. The germline V gene has CDR1 LGHDT and CDR2 YNNKEL (reference sequence). The CDR3 coding sequence is TGTGCCAGCAGCCAAGATCGTCCTACCCCGGGCCCTAATGAGCAGTTCTTC. Translation gives CASSQDRPTPGPNEQFF.

The genes are TRBV12-3 or TRBV12-4 and TRBJ2-3; D remains ambiguous. CDR3 length: 12 amino acids. V was shortened by 7 bases and J by 4 bases, with 9 bases between the two germline ends. The CDR3 DNA reads as TGTGCCAGCACCCCGGTGGCAGATACGCAGTATTTT. Translated: CASTPVADTQYF.

This clonotype occurred many times. The chain combines TRBV28 with TRBJ2-4; D is unclear. CDR1 and CDR2 (germline): MDHEN, SYDVKM. V was cut by 7 bases and J by 2 bases, with 9 bases left in between. The CDR3 runs 13 residues. The CDR3 loop is CASMGGTKNIQYF. CDR3 in DNA: TGTGCCAGCATGGGCGGAACCAAAAACATTCAGTACTTC.

This chain links TRBV7-6 with TRBJ2-7, with 9 bases matching TRBD1. The CDR3 is 15 residues long. Trimming took 4 bases from V and 6 from J; bases not matched to a gene: 10. Germline CDR1 is SGHVS and CDR2 is FNYEAQ. As DNA, the CDR3 is TGTGCCAGCAGCTCCGGGACAGGGAATTTCGGCGAGCAGTACTTC. It specifies CASSSGTGNFGEQYF. The full variable domain, with the rest looked up from reference TRBV7-6 and TRBJ2-7, is GAGVSQSPRYKVTKRGQDVALRCDPISGHVSLYWYRQALGQGPEFLTYFNYEAQQDKSGLPNDRFSAERPEGSISTLTIQRTEQRDSAMYRCASSSGTGNFGEQYFGPGTRLTVT.

The genes are TRBV3-1 and TRBJ1-6, with unresolved D. Germline values: CDR1 LGHDT, CDR2 YNNKEL (reference sequence). CDR3 length: 17 residues. V was shortened by 0 bases and J by 3 bases, with 12 bases between the two germline ends. The DNA for the CDR3 is TGTGCCAGCAGCCAAGATTCGAGCAGTTACTATAATTCACCCCTCCACTTT. It codes for CASSQDSSSYYNSPLHF.

This clonotype appeared a few times. The chain recombines TRBV15 with TRBJ2-1, with D perhaps being TRBD1 or TRBD2 (5 bases each). The CDR3 has 15 amino acids. Looked up from germline, CDR1 is LNHNV and CDR2 is YYDKDF (reference sequence). V was clipped by 8 bases and J by 0 bases, with 14 bases between them. CDR3 sequence: CATRPGASSYNEQFF. The CDR3 DNA reads TGTGCCACCCGCCCCGGGGCCAGCTCCTACAATGAGCAGTTCTTC.